This T cell receptor (beta chain) is from a study of blood T cell repertoires in COVID-19. Study details: Both acute and convalescent COVID-19 samples were obtained from the United States, Italy and Spain. In each case, the material was cDNA or gDNA derived from T cells, B-cell-depleted T cells, or PBMCs.

V lost 0 bases and J lost 4, with 11 bases in between. The CDR3 totals 15 residues. Germline loops: CDR1 SGDLS, CDR2 YYNGEE. Study processing details: It was from reference gene primer amplification that nucleated cell counts were estimated. Libraries were prepared by immunoSEQ multiplex PCR; TCRdb keeps only in-frame clonotypes and omits some of them. Clone size and the V and J calls come from that table; the DNA yielded D and trimming. The sample comprises about 100,000 clones, roughly 85% of which are singletons, and under 35% rests with the top ten. This clone was seen once. Sequenced input: peripheral blood. This TCR derives from a man in his 70s with active or convalescent COVID-19. The rearrangement uses TRBV9 and TRBJ1-3, with a weak D call TRBD1 (6 bases). In DNA form, the CDR3 reads TGTGCCAGCAGCGTAGCTGGTACAGGGGGAAACACCATATATTTT. Translation gives CASSVAGTGGNTIYF.